Below are 21 T cell receptor beta chains sequenced from a single sample in a study of vaccination effects on CD4 cells after COVID-19. These TCRs are of unknown antigen specificity. The ViraFEST assay expanded antigen-specific CD4+ T cells with viral peptide pools before sequencing. Once cultured for 10 to 11 days, the cells underwent separation to obtain CD4+ T cells. Of the BNT162b2 and mRNA-1273 vaccines, participants received two doses of one or the other. The table came from immunoSEQ multiplex PCR; TCRdb's copy has only in-frame clones and leaves some out. The profile shows roughly 55,000 clones, roughly 78% of them singletons. Sequencing used CD4+ T cells from PBMCs cultured with HCoV-OC43 spike peptides, obtained after COVID-19 vaccination. Subset of the sample: HCoV-OC43 spike overlapping peptide pool stimulation. The receptors come from a human donor who received a COVID-19 vaccine.

This CDR3 reads CASKPTGGGNQPQHF. The CDR3 DNA is TGTGCCAGCAAACCGACAGGGGGAGGCAATCAGCCCCAGCATTTT. The V and J genes are TRBV6-5 and TRBJ1-5; 9 nucleotides align to TRBD1. V lost 7 bases, J lost 2 bases, and 6 bases stayed unmatched. Germline V gene sequence: CDR1 MNHEY, CDR2 SVGAGI. The CDR3 is 15 amino acids.

This chain joins TRBV6-5 and TRBJ2-7, with 10 positions matching TRBD1. Germline CDR1 MNHEY, CDR2 SVGAGI. V gave up 6 bases and J gave up 4 bases; unmatched junction bases: 6. The CDR3 covers 14 residues. DNA for the CDR3: TGTGCCAGCAGACCGGGACAGGGGATTTACGAGCAGTACGTC. Its protein is CASRPGQGIYEQYV.

The chain recombines TRBV7-9 with TRBJ2-5; D is uncertain. From germline, CDR1 is SEHNR and CDR2 FQNEAQ (reference sequence). The V and J ends lost 5 bases and 3 bases respectively, with 10 bases between them. This CDR3 comprises 13 residues. The CDR3 bases are TGTGCCAGCAGCCTAGACCTTAAAGAGACCCAGTACTTC. This gives the protein CASSLDLKETQYF.

This chain links TRBV24-1 with TRBJ1-4, with 10 bases matching TRBD1. Germline values: CDR1 KGHDR, CDR2 SFDVKD. After removal of 2 bases from V and 8 bases from J, the junction contained 4 bases not matched to a gene. This CDR3 is 15 amino acids long. Written as DNA, the CDR3 is TGTGCCACCAGTGATTCGACAGGGGGCGGAGAAAAACTGTTTTTT. Protein: CATSDSTGGGEKLFF.

Only a few counts were recorded for this clone. The gene calls are TRBV6-5 and TRBJ2-7, with TRBD1 identical over 7 bases. Germline CDR1 is MNHEY and CDR2 is SVGAGI. V gave up 7 bases and J gave up 0 bases; unmatched junction bases: 6. CDR3 length: 14 amino acids. The CDR3 spells CASIKGDSSYEQYV. DNA of the CDR3: TGTGCCAGCATTAAGGGGGACAGCTCCTACGAGCAGTACGTC.

This clone is medium-sized. The DNA of the CDR3 is TGTGCCAGCAGTGAATTGGCCAGTCTTATGATCAATCAGCCCCAGCATTTT. Translated, it gives CASSELASLMINQPQHF. The rearrangement links TRBV6-1 to TRBJ1-5, with D uncertain. CDR3 size: 17 residues. The germline V gene encodes CDR1 MNHNS and CDR2 SASEGT. Trimming cost V 2 bases and J 3 bases, with 17 bases left between them.

This clone was seen a handful of times. V and J are TRBV29-1 and TRBJ2-5; D not certain. The CDR3 is made up of 12 amino acids. Germline V CDR1 and CDR2: SQVTM, ANQGSEA. The V end was cut by 5 bases, the J end by 2 bases, with 9 bases between. The CDR3 spells CSVRWGQETQYF. In nucleotides, the CDR3 is TGCAGCGTTCGCTGGGGACAAGAGACCCAGTACTTC.

This clone was recorded once. The chain couples TRBV5-1 to TRBJ2-1; a possible D gene is TRBD1 (6 bases). V shed 1 base and J shed 16 bases, with 18 bases lying between them. The CDR3 is 13 amino acids. Germline values: CDR1 SGHRS, CDR2 YFSETQ. Here the CDR3 DNA reads TGCGCCAGCAGCTTGCAACAGGGTAGTATGCAATTCTTC. Protein product: CASSLQQGSMQFF.

The chain carries TRBV18 and TRBJ1-1; D is unclear. In germline, CDR1 is KGHSH, CDR2 LQKENI. The CDR3 sequence is 14 residues long. Trimming pared 3 bases from V and 1 base from J, leaving 9 bases between. The CDR3: CASSPRGWNTEAFF. CDR3 in DNA: TGTGCCAGCTCACCGAGAGGGTGGAACACTGAAGCTTTCTTT.

As DNA, the CDR3 is TGTGCCAGCAGCTCACAGGACTCAAACACCGGGGAGCTGTTTTTT. It codes for CASSSQDSNTGELFF. V is TRBV7-2 and J is TRBJ2-2; D possibly matches TRBD1 or TRBD2 (5 bases each). Trimming shortened V by 4 bases and J by 2 bases, and 11 bases separated the two germline ends. This CDR3 contains 15 residues. Germline values: CDR1 SGHTA, CDR2 FQGNSA.

The chain employs TRBV28 and TRBJ1-2, with TRBD1 identical over 8 bases. The CDR3 contains 15 residues. Trimming took 2 bases from V and 1 from J; bases not matched to a gene: 3. CDR1 and CDR2 from the germline V gene are MDHEN and SYDVKM. The CDR3 region is CASSLPGQGNYGYTF. For the CDR3, the DNA is TGTGCCAGCAGTTTACCTGGACAGGGTAACTATGGCTACACCTTC.

The chain uses TRBV18 and TRBJ2-5; 12 nucleotides agree with TRBD2. Germline assignment: CDR1 KGHSH and CDR2 LQKENI. The V gene end was trimmed by 4 bases and the J gene end by 4 bases; junction bases not matched to a gene: 10. The CDR3 runs 17 residues. The CDR3 here is CASSRRASGGAAETQYF. Here the CDR3 DNA reads TGTGCCAGCTCACGGAGGGCTAGCGGGGGGGCAGCAGAGACCCAGTACTTC.

The rearrangement links TRBV5-1 to TRBJ2-1; D is possibly TRBD2 (6 bases). The CDR3 loop spans 16 amino acids. Germline V gene data show CDR1 as SGHRS and CDR2 as YFSETQ. Trimming cost V 1 base and J 6 bases, with 17 bases left between them. Here the CDR3 DNA reads TGCGCCAGCAGCTTGCCTTACGGGGGTGCGGCCAATGAGCAGTTCTTC. It is translated as CASSLPYGGAANEQFF.

This clone was seen a few times. The chain uses TRBV28 and TRBJ1-4, with a possible D match to TRBD1 (6 bases). Germline V gene sequence: CDR1 MDHEN, CDR2 SYDVKM. This CDR3 has 14 residues. Trimming removed 5 bases at V and 8 bases at J, with 15 bases between. The CDR3 DNA reads as TGTGCCAGCAGTCTCCCCGGGGGCGGAGAAAAACTGTTTTTT. As protein: CASSLPGGGEKLFF. Full variable domain (remainder filled in from reference TRBV28 and TRBJ1-4): DVKVTQSSRYLVKRTGEKVFLECVQDMDHENMFWYRQDPGLGLRLIYFSYDVKMKEKGDIPEGYSVSREKKERFSLILESASTNQTSMYLCASSLPGGGEKLFFGSGTQLSVL.

The gene calls are TRBV6-5 and TRBJ1-2; 8 bases are shared with TRBD1. The V gene's germline CDR1 is MNHEY and CDR2 SVGAGI. This CDR3 contains 15 residues. Trimming at V came to 4 bases and at J to 3 bases, leaving 7 bases not matched to a gene. The CDR3 bases are TGTGCCAGCAGTTTAGCAGGGGGCGCATACTATGGCTACACCTTC. Translating gives CASSLAGGAYYGYTF.

This chain links TRBV3-1 (or the pseudogene TRBV3-2) with TRBJ2-5; 10 bases align to TRBD1. Losses at the gene ends were 4 bases for V and 5 bases for J; bases not matched to a gene: 7. Germline values: CDR1 LGHDT, CDR2 YNNKEL (reference sequence). CDR3 length: 15 residues. The CDR3 is CASSPPGTGDETQYF. DNA for the CDR3: TGTGCCAGCAGCCCCCCCGGGACAGGGGATGAGACCCAGTACTTC.

The rearrangement uses TRBV6-5 and TRBJ2-2; 8 nucleotides agree with TRBD2. The CDR3 has 14 residues. Germline values: CDR1 MNHEY, CDR2 SVGAGI. J lost 5 bases, V lost 6 bases, and 5 bases had no gene match. The CDR3 nucleotides read TGTGCCAGCAGGTCAAGCGGGGGAACCGGGGAGCTGTTTTTT. Amino acids: CASRSSGGTGELFF.

This clone was observed a handful of times. The CDR3, as DNA: TGTGCCAGCAGCCCGACAGGGACGAACACTGAAGCTTTCTTT. Protein product: CASSPTGTNTEAFF. The V and J genes are TRBV9 and TRBJ1-1; the match to TRBD1 covers 7 bases. Germline assignment: CDR1 SGDLS and CDR2 YYNGEE. The ends lost 4 bases at V and 1 base at J; junction bases unmatched: 4. The CDR3 is made up of 14 amino acids.

This chain links TRBV7-8 with TRBJ2-6, with D uncertain. Germline assignment: CDR1 SGHVS and CDR2 FQNEAQ. The CDR3 is made up of 16 amino acids. With 5 bases removed from V and 0 bases from J, the gap between germline ends came to 11 bases. Written as DNA, the CDR3 is TGTGCCAGCAGCGGAACGACACACTCTGGGGCCAACGTCCTGACTTTC. This encodes CASSGTTHSGANVLTF.

V usage is TRBV18 and J usage is TRBJ2-2; D not resolved. Germline lookup yields CDR1 KGHSH and CDR2 LQKENI. The CDR3 is 15 residues long. Trimming removed 4 bases at V and 7 bases at J, with 16 bases between. Written as DNA, the CDR3 is TGTGCCAGCTCACGATCGACCACACAAAACGGGGAGCTGTTTTTT. Amino acids: CASSRSTTQNGELFF.

The rearrangement links TRBV6-1 to TRBJ1-3; D unclear. The length of the CDR3 is 14 residues. Germline V gene sequence: CDR1 MNHNS, CDR2 SASEGT. V gave up 2 bases and J gave up 0 bases, with 5 bases separating them. CDR3 DNA sequence: TGTGCCAGCAGTGAACGGGTCTCTGGAAACACCATATATTTT. Amino acids: CASSERVSGNTIYF.